The sequence of this TCR beta chain was determined in a study of CD8 T cells in ankylosing spondylitis. Each CDR3 protein gets one entry after TCRdb re-called the 5' RACE reads with MiXCR. Here the sample spans 45,000 or so distinct CDR3 sequences, roughly 9.6% being singletons. V was cut by 0 bases and J by 7 bases, with 17 bases left in between. There are 15 residues in the CDR3. Germline V lookup: CDR1 SGHRS, CDR2 YFSETQ. This clonotype appeared many times. The sample comprised blood, either unsorted or a sorted T cell fraction (not recorded which). The TCR comes from a male donor with ankylosing spondylitis or in good health (not recorded which). The V call is TRBV5-1, the J call TRBJ2-7; D may be TRBD2 (5 bases). The CDR3, as DNA: TGCGCCAGCAGCTTGGCTTCCTCGGGGTATGATGAGCAGTACTTC. Its protein is CASSLASSGYDEQYF.